This T cell receptor beta chain is drawn from a study of cytomegalovirus exposure and HLA in healthy donors. Study as a whole: It was reported in a later analysis that the same platform had been used for the 120 validation repertoires as for the 550 to 750 first-cohort repertoires.

The V and J ends lost 4 bases and 3 bases respectively, with 15 bases between them. The CDR3 extends over 15 amino acids. Germline assignment: CDR1 MNHNS and CDR2 SASEGT. Method: immunoSEQ multiplex PCR; TCRdb's copy keeps in-frame clones and lacks some. The table lists 110,000 to 150,000 clones, approximately 90% of them singletons. For this clone: Its antigen is undetermined.

Study-wide results and caveats: Most TCR sequences proved rare, with some public TCRs found in many donors. According to the study, some 160 TCR beta chains were cytomegalovirus-associated. A few chains linked to CMV were shown in vitro to be specific for CMV antigens.

Sequencing was performed on PBMCs. The source is a man aged 18 to 29 in good health and CMV-seronegative. The chain has TRBV6-1 and TRBJ1-1, with a possible D match to TRBD1 (5 bases). The CDR3 region is CASSVRLLRDTEAFF. The CDR3, as DNA: TGTGCCAGCAGTGTTAGACTGCTCAGGGACACTGAAGCTTTCTTT.